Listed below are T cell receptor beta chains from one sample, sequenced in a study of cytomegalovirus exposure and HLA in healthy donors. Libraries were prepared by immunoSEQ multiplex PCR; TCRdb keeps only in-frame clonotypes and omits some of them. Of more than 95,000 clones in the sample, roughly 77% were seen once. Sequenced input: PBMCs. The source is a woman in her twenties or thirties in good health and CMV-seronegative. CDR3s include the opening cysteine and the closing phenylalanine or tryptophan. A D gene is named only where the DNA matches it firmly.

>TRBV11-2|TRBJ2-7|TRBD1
CASSQRQGGYEQYF
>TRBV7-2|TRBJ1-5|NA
CASSLGRQSYQHF
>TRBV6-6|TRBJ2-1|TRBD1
CASRSTGGTYNEQFF
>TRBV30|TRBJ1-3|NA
CAWSRGGSSGNTIYF
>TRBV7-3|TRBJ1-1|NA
CASSFQGGNTEAFF
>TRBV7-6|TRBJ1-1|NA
CASSLVVGAEAFF
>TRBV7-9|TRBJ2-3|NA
CSSSFSENTQYF
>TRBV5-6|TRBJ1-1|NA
CASSSRNSGLAGSSFF
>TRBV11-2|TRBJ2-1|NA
CASSLDEVGRQFF
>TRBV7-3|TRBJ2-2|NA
CASSLLAVNTGELFF
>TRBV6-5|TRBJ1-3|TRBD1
CASSGQVSGNTIYF
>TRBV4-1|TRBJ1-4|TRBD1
CASSQDRTGLKEKLFF
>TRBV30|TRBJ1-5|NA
CAWRSQPQHF
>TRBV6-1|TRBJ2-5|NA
CASKRGYQETQYF
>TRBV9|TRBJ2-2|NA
CASSVAGGSGTGELFF
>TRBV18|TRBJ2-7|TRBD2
CASSPYQGSGSYEQYF
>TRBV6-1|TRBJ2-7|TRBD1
CASRATGETYEQYF
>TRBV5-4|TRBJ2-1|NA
CASSNTYNEQFF
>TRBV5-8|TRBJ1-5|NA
CASSLDLYQPQHF
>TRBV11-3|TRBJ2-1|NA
CASSLDQGGTSRYNEQFF
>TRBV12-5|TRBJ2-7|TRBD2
CASGLVLPKVAGESSYEQYF
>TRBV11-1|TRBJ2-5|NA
CASSERRDGGTQYF
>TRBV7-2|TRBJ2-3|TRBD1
CASRDRMVTDTQYF
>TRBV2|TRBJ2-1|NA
CASSERQIFYNEQFF
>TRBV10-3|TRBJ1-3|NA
CAISDSGNTIYF
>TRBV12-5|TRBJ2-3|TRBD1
CASGFHSNRGRVGTDTQYF
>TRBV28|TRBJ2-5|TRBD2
CASSLRGLVTQETQYF
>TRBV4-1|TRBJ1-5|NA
CASSPRADNQPQHF
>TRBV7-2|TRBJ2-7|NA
CASSLDSRTGEQYF
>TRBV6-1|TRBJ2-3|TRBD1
CASSGQGMSTDTQYF
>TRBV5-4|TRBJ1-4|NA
CASSKGKDGEKLFF
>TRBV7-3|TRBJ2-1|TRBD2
CASSIRLAGGRDEQFF
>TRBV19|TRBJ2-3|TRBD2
CASSIGLAGADTQYF
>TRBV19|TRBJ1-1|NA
CASTLMGGTEAFF
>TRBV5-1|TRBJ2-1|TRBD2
CASTAGTSTNNEQFF
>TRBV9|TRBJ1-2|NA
CASSVSVNYGYTF
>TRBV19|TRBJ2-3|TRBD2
CASSSGLAGGSGTDTQYF
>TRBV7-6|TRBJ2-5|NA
CVSSTRHEETQYF
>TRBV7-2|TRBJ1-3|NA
CASSLALGRGGNTIYF
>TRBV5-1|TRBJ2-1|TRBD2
CASSPTSGGGNEQFF
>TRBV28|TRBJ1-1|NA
CASSPGGEAFF
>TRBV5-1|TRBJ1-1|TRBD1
CASSLGQGWTEAFF
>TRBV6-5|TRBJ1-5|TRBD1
CASSSGTADNQPQHF
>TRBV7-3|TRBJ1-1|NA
CASSSQGYTEAFF
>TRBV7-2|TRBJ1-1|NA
CASSLGATPMMYMAFF
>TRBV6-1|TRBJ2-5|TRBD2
CASKAGGPEETQYF
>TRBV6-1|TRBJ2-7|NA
CAAGQFSYEQYF
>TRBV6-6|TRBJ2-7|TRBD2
CASTGGYEQYF
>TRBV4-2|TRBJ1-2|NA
CASSQDIYGYTF
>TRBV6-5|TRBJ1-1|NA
CASMLGLPFTEAFF
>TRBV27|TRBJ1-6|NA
CASSLLQDSPLHF
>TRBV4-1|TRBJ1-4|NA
CASSQIGSRGPPTNEKLFF
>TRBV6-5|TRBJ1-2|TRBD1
CASSLGGGTVYGYTF
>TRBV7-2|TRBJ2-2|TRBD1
CASSLNQGVVGELFF
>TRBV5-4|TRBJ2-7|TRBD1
CASSLGDRGYLEQYF
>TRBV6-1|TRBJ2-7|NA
CASSTQGGYEQYF
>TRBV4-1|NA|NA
CASSQGPGQTYEQYF